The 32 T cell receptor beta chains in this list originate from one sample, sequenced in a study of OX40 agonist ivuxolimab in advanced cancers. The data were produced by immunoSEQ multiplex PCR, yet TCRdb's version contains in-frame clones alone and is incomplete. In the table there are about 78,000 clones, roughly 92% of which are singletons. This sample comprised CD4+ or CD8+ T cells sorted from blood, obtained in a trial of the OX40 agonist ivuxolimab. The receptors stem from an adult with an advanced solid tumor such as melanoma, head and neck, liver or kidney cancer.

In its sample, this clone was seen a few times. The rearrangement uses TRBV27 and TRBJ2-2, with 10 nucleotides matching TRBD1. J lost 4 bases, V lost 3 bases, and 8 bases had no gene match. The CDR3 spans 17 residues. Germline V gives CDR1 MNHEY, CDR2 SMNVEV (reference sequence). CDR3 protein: CASSLGDRGVGTGELFF. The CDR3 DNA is TGTGCCAGCAGTTTGGGGGACAGGGGAGTTGGCACCGGGGAGCTGTTTTTT.

CDR3: CASSQSRQGVTEAFF. CDR3 coding DNA: TGTGCCAGCAGTCAATCGCGGCAGGGAGTGACTGAAGCTTTCTTT. This sequence joins TRBV6-5 and TRBJ1-1; perhaps TRBD1 as D (5 bases). There are 15 residues in the CDR3. Trimming left V 5 bases short and J 5 bases short, with 18 bases between. CDR1 is MNHEY and CDR2 is SVGAGI in the germline V gene.

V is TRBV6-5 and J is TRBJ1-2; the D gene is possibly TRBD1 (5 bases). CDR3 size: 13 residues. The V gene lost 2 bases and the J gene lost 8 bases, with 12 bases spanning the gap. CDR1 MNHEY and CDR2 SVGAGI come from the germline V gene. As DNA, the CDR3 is TGTGCCAGCAGTTACGGGGCCGACCGGGGCTACACCTTC. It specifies CASSYGADRGYTF.

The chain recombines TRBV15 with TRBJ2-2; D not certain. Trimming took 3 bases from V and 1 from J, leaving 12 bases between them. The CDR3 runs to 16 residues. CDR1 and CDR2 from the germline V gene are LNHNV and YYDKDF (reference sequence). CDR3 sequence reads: CATSRRPSVNTGELFF. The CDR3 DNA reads TGTGCCACCAGCAGGAGGCCGTCGGTGAACACCGGGGAGCTGTTTTTT.

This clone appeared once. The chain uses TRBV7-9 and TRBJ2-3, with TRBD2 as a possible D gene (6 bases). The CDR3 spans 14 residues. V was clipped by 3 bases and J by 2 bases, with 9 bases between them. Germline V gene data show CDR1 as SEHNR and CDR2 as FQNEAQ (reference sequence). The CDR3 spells CASSLGLFTDTQYF. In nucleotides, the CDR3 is TGTGCCAGCAGCTTGGGACTTTTCACAGATACGCAGTATTTT.

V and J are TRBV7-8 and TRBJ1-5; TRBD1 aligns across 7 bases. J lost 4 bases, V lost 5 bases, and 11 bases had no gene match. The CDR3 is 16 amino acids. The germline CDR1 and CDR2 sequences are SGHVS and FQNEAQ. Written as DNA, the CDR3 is TGTGCCAGCAGCCCGCACAGGGGAGCTAGAAATCAGCCCCAGCATTTT. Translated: CASSPHRGARNQPQHF.

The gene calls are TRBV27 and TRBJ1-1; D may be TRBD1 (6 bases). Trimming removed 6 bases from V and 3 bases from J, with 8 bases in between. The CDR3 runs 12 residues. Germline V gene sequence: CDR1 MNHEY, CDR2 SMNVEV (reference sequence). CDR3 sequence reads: CASRDRYTEAFF. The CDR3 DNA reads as TGTGCCAGCAGGGACAGATACACTGAAGCTTTCTTT.

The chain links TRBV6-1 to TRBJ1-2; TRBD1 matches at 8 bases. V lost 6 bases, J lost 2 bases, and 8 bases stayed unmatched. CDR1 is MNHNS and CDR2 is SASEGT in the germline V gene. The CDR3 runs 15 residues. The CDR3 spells CASSPTGVGNYGYTF. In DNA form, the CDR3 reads TGTGCCAGCAGCCCGACAGGGGTGGGGAACTATGGCTACACCTTC.

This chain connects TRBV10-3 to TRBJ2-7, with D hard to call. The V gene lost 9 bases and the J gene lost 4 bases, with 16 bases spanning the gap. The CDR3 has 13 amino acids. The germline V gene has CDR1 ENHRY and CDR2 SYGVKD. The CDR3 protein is CAISLVEAYEQYF. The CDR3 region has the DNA TGTGCCATTAGCCTGGTCGAGGCTTACGAGCAGTACTTC.

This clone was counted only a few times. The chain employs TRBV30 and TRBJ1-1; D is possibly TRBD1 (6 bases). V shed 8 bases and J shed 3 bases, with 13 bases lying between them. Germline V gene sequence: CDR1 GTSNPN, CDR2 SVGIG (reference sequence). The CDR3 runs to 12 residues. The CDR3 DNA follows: TGTGCCAGTTACAGGGACCACACTGAAGCTTTCTTT. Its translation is CASYRDHTEAFF. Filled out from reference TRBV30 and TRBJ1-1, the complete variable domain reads SQTIHQWPATLVQPVGSPLSLECTVEGTSNPNLYWYRQAAGRGLQLLFYSVGIGQISSEVPQNLSASRPQDRQFILSSKKLLLSDSGFYLCASYRDHTEAFFGQGTRLTVV.

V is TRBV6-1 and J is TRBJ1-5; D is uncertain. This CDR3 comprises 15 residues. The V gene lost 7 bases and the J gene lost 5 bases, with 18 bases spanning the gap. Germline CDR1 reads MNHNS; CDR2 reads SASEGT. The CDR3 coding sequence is TGTGCCAGCACCTTACGGTCCTCACGCGATCAGCCCCAGCATTTT. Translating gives CASTLRSSRDQPQHF.

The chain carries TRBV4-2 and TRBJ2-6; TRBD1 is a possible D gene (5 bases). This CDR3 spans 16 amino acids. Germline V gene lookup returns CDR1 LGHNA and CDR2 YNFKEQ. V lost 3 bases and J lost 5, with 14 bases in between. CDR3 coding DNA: TGTGCCAGCAGCCAGCCTCCTGGGGCTAGGGCCAACGTCCTGACTTTC. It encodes CASSQPPGARANVLTF.

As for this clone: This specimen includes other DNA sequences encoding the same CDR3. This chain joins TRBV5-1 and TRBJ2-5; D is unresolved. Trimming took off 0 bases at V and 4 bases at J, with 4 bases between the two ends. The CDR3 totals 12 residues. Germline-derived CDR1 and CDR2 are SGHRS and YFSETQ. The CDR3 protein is CASSLVGETQYF. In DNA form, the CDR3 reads TGCGCCAGCAGCTTGGTAGGAGAGACCCAGTACTTC. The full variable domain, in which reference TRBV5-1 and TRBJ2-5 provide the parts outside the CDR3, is KAGVTQTPRYLIKTRGQQVTLSCSPISGHRSVSWYQQTPGQGLQFLFEYFSETQRNKGNFPGRFSGRQFSNSRSEMNVSTLELGDSALYLCASSLVGETQYFGPGTRLLVL.

The CDR3 sequence is CASSRPVGGATYEQYF. Written as DNA, the CDR3 is TGTGCCAGCAGCCGACCCGTTGGGGGCGCAACCTACGAGCAGTACTTC. The genes are TRBV28 and TRBJ2-7; TRBD1 is a possible D gene (6 bases). CDR1 is MDHEN, CDR2 SYDVKM, per germline. The V gene lost 6 bases and the J gene lost 2 bases, with 20 bases spanning the gap. This CDR3 is 16 amino acids long. Complete variable domain (other parts from reference TRBV28 and TRBJ2-7): DVKVTQSSRYLVKRTGEKVFLECVQDMDHENMFWYRQDPGLGLRLIYFSYDVKMKEKGDIPEGYSVSREKKERFSLILESASTNQTSMYLCASSRPVGGATYEQYFGPGTRLTVT.

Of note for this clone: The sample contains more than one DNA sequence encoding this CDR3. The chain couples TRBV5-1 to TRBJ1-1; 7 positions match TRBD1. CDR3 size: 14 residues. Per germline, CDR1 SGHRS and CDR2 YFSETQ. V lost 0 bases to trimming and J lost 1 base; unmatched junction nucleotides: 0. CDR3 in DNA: TGCGCCAGCAGCTTGGACAGGGGGAACACTGAAGCTTTCTTT. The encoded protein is CASSLDRGNTEAFF.

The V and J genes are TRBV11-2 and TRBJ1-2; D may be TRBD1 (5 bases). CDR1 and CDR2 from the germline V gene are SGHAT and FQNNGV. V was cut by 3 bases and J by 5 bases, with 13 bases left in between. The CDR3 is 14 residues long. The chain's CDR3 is CASSFSSGPYGYTF. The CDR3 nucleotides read TGTGCCAGCAGCTTCAGTTCGGGGCCTTATGGCTACACCTTC.

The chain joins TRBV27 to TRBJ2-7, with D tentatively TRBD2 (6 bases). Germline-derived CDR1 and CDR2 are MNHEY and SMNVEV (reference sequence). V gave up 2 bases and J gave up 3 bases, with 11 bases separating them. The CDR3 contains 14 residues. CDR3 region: CASSLRGNDYEQYF. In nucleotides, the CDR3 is TGTGCCAGCAGTTTACGCGGGAACGACTACGAGCAGTACTTC.

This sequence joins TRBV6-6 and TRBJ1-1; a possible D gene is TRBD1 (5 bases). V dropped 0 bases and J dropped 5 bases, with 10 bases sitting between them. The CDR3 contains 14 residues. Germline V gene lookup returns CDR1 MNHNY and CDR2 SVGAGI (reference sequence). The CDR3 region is CASSYSGRITEAFF. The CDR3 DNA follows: TGTGCCAGCAGTTACTCGGGACGGATAACTGAAGCTTTCTTT.

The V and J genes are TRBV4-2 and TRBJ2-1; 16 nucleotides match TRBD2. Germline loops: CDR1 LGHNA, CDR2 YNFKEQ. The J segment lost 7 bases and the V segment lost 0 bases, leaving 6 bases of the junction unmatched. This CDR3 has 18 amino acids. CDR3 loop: CASSQDPGTSGGANEQFF. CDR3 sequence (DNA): TGTGCCAGCAGCCAAGACCCCGGGACTAGCGGGGGGGCGAATGAGCAGTTCTTC.

Here the CDR3 reads CASSLATRVGQPQHF. The DNA for the CDR3 is TGTGCCAGCAGCTTAGCGACGAGGGTGGGACAGCCCCAGCATTTT. V and J are TRBV7-2 and TRBJ1-5; D ambiguous. In germline, CDR1 is SGHTA, CDR2 FQGNSA. V was cut by 0 bases and J by 7 bases, with 13 bases left in between. This CDR3 spans 15 amino acids. Full variable domain (missing parts from reference TRBV7-2 and TRBJ1-5): GAGVSQSPSNKVTEKGKDVELRCDPISGHTALYWYRQSLGQGLEFLIYFQGNSAPDKSGLPSDRFSAERTGGSVSTLTIQRTQQEDSAVYLCASSLATRVGQPQHFGDGTRLSIL.

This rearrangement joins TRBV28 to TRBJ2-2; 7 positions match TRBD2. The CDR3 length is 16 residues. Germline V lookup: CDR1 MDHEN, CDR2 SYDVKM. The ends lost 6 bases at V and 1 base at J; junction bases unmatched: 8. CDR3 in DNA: TGTGCCAGCAGCCTCTTGGGAGGGTTGAACACCGGGGAGCTGTTTTTT. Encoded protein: CASSLLGGLNTGELFF.

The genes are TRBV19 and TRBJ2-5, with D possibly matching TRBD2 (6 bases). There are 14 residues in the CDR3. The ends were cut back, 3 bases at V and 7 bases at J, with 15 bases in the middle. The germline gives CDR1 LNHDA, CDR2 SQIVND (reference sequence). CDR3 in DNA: TGTGCCAGTAGTATCAGGGACTCCTCACGGACCCAGTACTTC. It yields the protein CASSIRDSSRTQYF.

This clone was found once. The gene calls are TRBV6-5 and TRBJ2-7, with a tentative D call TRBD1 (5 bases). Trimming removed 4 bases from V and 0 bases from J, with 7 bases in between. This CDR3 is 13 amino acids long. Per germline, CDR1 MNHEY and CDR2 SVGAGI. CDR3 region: CASSWTPSYEQYF. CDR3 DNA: TGTGCCAGCAGTTGGACACCCTCCTACGAGCAGTACTTC.

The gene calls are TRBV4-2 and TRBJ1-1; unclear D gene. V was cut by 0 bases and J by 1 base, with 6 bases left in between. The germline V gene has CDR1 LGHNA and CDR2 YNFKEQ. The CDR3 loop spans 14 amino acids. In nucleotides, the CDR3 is TGTGCCAGCAGCCAAGACCCTAAGAACACTGAAGCTTTCTTT. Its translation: CASSQDPKNTEAFF.

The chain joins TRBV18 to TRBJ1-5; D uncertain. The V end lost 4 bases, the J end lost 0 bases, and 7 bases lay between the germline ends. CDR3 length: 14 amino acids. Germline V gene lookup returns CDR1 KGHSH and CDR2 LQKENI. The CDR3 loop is CASSLEYSNQPQHF. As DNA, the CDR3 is TGTGCCAGCTCACTGGAGTATAGCAATCAGCCCCAGCATTTT.

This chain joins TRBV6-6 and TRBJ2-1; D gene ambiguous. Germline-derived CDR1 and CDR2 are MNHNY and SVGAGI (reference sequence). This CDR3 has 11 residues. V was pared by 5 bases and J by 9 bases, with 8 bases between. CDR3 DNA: TGTGCCAGCAGTCCAGAGGCTGAGCAGTTCTTC. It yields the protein CASSPEAEQFF.

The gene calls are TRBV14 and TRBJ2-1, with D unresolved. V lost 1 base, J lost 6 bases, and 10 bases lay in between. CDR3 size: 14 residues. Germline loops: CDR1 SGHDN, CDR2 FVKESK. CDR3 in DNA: TGTGCCAGCAGCCAAGTGGGCGTTTTCAATGAGCAGTTCTTC. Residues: CASSQVGVFNEQFF.

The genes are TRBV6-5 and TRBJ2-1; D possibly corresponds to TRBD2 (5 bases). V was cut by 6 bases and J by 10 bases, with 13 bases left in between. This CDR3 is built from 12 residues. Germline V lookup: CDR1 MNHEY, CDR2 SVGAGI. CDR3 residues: CASSRTRREQFF. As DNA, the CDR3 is TGTGCCAGCAGCCGTACTAGGCGCGAGCAGTTCTTC.

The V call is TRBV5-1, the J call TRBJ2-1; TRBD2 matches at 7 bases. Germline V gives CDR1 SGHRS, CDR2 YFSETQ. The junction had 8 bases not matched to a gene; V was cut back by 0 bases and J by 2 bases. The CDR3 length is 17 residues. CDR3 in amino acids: CASSLGAGELAYNEQFF. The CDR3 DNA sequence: TGCGCCAGCAGCTTGGGGGCGGGAGAGTTGGCCTACAATGAGCAGTTCTTC.

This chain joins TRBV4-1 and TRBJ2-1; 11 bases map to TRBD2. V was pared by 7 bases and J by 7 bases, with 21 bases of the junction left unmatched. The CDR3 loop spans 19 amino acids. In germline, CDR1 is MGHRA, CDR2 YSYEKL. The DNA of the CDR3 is TGCGCCAGCAAAGACCGTTGGCTCATAGCGGGAGGGCCAGGAAATGAGCAGTTCTTC. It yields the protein CASKDRWLIAGGPGNEQFF.

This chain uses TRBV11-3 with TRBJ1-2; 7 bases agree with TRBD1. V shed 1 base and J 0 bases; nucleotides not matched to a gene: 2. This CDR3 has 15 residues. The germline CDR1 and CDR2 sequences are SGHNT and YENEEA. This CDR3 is CASSLGDSSNYGYTF. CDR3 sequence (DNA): TGTGCCAGCAGCTTAGGGGACAGTTCTAACTATGGCTACACCTTC.

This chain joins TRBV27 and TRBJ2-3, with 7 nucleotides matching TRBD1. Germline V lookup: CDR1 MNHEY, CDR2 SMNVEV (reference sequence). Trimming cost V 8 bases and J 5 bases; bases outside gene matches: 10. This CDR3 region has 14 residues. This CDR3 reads CASSGQRGVDTQYF. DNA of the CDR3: TGTGCCAGCTCGGGACAGCGAGGGGTAGATACGCAGTATTTT.